This T cell receptor (beta chain) comes out of a study of identifying expanded T cells in peripheral blood. Study findings and constraints: Across healthy donors, higher total template counts meant significantly greater approximately two-week count variance. Differentially abundant clones: about 1.2 between replicates, about 15 at around 15 days, roughly 18 at four.

The assay was immunoSEQ multiplex PCR, and TCRdb's table has in-frame clones only and misses some. The sample holds about 90,000 clones; approximately 86% are singletons and the top ten take 5.6%. Healthy donors had no documented immune events, such as infections, while sampled. On this clone: Its target is unknown.

The clonotype comes from a person between 18 and 75 years old in good health. Material for sequencing was blood.

The CDR3 nucleotides read TGTGCCAGCAGCTTAGGAGGCTACCGACTGCACTCCTACAATGAGCAGTTCTTC. Its protein is CASSLGGYRLHSYNEQFF. The chain uses TRBV7-9 and TRBJ2-1; D gene uncertain. Germline CDR1 is SEHNR and CDR2 is FQNEAQ (reference sequence). V lost 1 base to trimming and J lost 0 bases, with 16 bases between them. The CDR3 extends over 18 amino acids.